This T cell receptor beta chain was retrieved from a study of shared clonotypes between healthy human individuals. Only Caucasian adults living in Nashville, Tennessee made up the donor group. V was clipped by 6 bases and J by 7 bases, with 15 bases between them. CDR1 is MNHNY and CDR2 is SVGAGI in the germline V gene (reference sequence). There are 14 residues in the CDR3. The assay was immunoSEQ multiplex PCR, and TCRdb's table has in-frame clones only and misses some. The table records around 510,000 clones, 90% to 96% of them present only once. The clonotype was recovered from a woman younger than 45 in good health. The J gene is TRBJ1-4, the V gene TRBV6-6; D unresolved. Source material: naive CD4+ T cells sorted from blood. Documented subset: CD45RA+ positively selected. The CDR3 reads CASRTGPPFEKLFF. CDR3 coding DNA: TGTGCCAGCAGAACCGGGCCACCATTTGAAAAACTGTTTTTT.